The 32 T cell receptor beta chains in this list originate from one sample, sequenced in a study of cytotoxic CD8 clonotypes in ibrutinib-treated CLL. Produced via immunoSEQ multiplex PCR; TCRdb's table is partial and in-frame only. This table has over 70,000 clones, roughly 86% appearing once. The specimen was PBMCs, collected before ibrutinib treatment. These receptor sequences come from a human donor with chronic lymphocytic leukemia.

The chain joins TRBV5-6 to TRBJ2-1, with D perhaps matching TRBD1 (5 bases). The CDR3 length is 17 residues. The germline V and J ends were trimmed by 0 bases and 0 bases, with 13 bases remaining between them. Germline CDR1 reads SGHDT; CDR2 reads YYEEEE. DNA of the CDR3: TGTGCCAGCAGCTTGGGTCGGCGACAGAGCTCCTACAATGAGCAGTTCTTC. Protein: CASSLGRRQSSYNEQFF.

The chain employs TRBV7-2 and TRBJ1-4; tentatively, D is TRBD1 (5 bases). CDR1 SGHTA and CDR2 FQGNSA come from the germline V gene. The CDR3 is 14 residues long. Trimming removed 5 bases at V and 0 bases at J, with 7 bases between. The CDR3 nucleotides read TGTGCCAGCAGCCCGACAGCAACTAATGAAAAACTGTTTTTT. This sequence encodes CASSPTATNEKLFF.

The chain is built from TRBV10-2 and TRBJ2-1, with TRBD1 matching 9 bases. The V gene's germline CDR1 is WSHSY and CDR2 SAAADI. The CDR3 is made up of 17 amino acids. J was trimmed by 7 bases and V by 2 bases; bases with no gene match: 12. The CDR3 coding sequence is TGCGCCAGCAGTGAGATACAAGGGGACAGGGTAACTAATGAGCAGTTCTTC. This sequence encodes CASSEIQGDRVTNEQFF.

V is TRBV19 and J is TRBJ2-1; D remains ambiguous. The CDR3 contains 15 residues. Between the trimmed V and J ends, which lost 7 bases and 0 bases, there was a span of 13 bases. Germline assignment: CDR1 LNHDA and CDR2 SQIVND (reference sequence). As DNA, the CDR3 is TGTGCCAGTAATTTCCGGCAATCCTCCTACAATGAGCAGTTCTTC. Protein sequence: CASNFRQSSYNEQFF.

CDR3 nucleotides: TGTGCCAGCAGCGTAGTTGGAGGGAAGGGTGACAATGAGCAGTTCTTC. It codes for CASSVVGGKGDNEQFF. The genes are TRBV9 and TRBJ2-1; tentatively, D is TRBD2 (6 bases). Trimming left V 0 bases short and J 5 bases short, with 15 bases between. The germline V gene encodes CDR1 SGDLS and CDR2 YYNGEE. The CDR3 extends over 16 amino acids.

The V and J genes are TRBV7-2 and TRBJ1-2, with a weak D call TRBD1 (6 bases). Germline CDR1 and CDR2: SGHTA and FQGNSA. CDR3 length: 14 amino acids. Between the trimmed V and J ends, which lost 1 base and 6 bases, there was a span of 12 bases. DNA of the CDR3: TGTGCCAGCAGCTTAGATCAGGGGTCTGATGGCTACACCTTC. Its translation is CASSLDQGSDGYTF. Drawing the rest from reference TRBV7-2 and TRBJ1-2, the complete variable domain is GAGVSQSPSNKVTEKGKDVELRCDPISGHTALYWYRQSLGQGLEFLIYFQGNSAPDKSGLPSDRFSAERTGGSVSTLTIQRTQQEDSAVYLCASSLDQGSDGYTFGSGTRLTVV.

Here the CDR3 DNA reads TGTGCCAGCAGTGTAGGGTATGGCTACACCTTC. This sequence encodes CASSVGYGYTF. The chain has TRBV2 and TRBJ1-2; the D is unclear. Germline CDR1 SNHLY, CDR2 FYNNEI. Trimming removed 4 bases at V and 5 bases at J, with 5 bases between. The CDR3 loop spans 11 amino acids.

The gene calls are TRBV6-5 and TRBJ1-2, with D perhaps TRBD1 (5 bases). Germline assignment: CDR1 MNHEY and CDR2 SVGAGI. The ends were cut back, 5 bases at V and 4 bases at J, with 11 bases in the middle. The CDR3 consists of 13 residues. The CDR3 protein is CASSQRDGYGYTF. CDR3 nucleotide sequence: TGTGCCAGCAGTCAACGGGACGGCTATGGCTACACCTTC.

This chain links TRBV9 with TRBJ1-5; possibly TRBD1 for D (5 bases). V gave up 2 bases and J gave up 0 bases, with 9 bases separating them. The CDR3 extends over 15 amino acids. Germline-derived CDR1 and CDR2 are SGDLS and YYNGEE. In DNA, the CDR3 is TGTGCCAGCAGCGTCCAGGGCAATAGCAATCAGCCCCAGCATTTT. Its translation: CASSVQGNSNQPQHF. The entire variable domain, with the rest obtained from reference TRBV9 and TRBJ1-5, is as follows: DSGVTQTPKHLITATGQRVTLRCSPRSGDLSVYWYQQSLDQGLQFLIQYYNGEERAKGNILERFSAQQFPDLHSELNLSSLELGDSALYFCASSVQGNSNQPQHFGDGTRLSIL.

The CDR3 bases are TGCGCCAGCAGCTGGGGGACTAGCGGGATCACAGATACGCAGTATTTT. This sequence encodes CASSWGTSGITDTQYF. The chain links TRBV5-1 to TRBJ2-3; 13 bases are shared with TRBD2. V trimming: 3 bases; J trimming: 2 bases; junction bases outside the gene matches: 3. Germline CDR1 is SGHRS and CDR2 is YFSETQ. The CDR3 sequence is 16 residues long.

This clone was seen once. This chain links TRBV5-1 with TRBJ1-1; tentative D call: TRBD1 (6 bases). Germline values: CDR1 SGHRS, CDR2 YFSETQ. The CDR3 covers 14 residues. V was clipped by 3 bases and J by 1 base, with 10 bases between them. The chain's CDR3 is CASSSSTGNTEAFF. Written as DNA, the CDR3 is TGCGCCAGCAGCTCATCGACAGGGAACACTGAAGCTTTCTTT.

V and J are TRBV6-5 and TRBJ2-7, with TRBD2 identical over 11 bases. The V segment lost 8 bases and the J segment 1 base; nucleotides outside the gene matches: 7. Germline V gene sequence: CDR1 MNHEY, CDR2 SVGAGI. The CDR3 has 15 residues. The CDR3 loop is CASGYSGRASYEQYF. CDR3 in DNA: TGTGCCAGCGGGTATAGCGGGAGGGCTTCCTACGAGCAGTACTTC.

The rearrangement uses TRBV7-9 and TRBJ1-3, with D unclear. This CDR3 has 16 amino acids. In germline, CDR1 is SEHNR, CDR2 FQNEAQ (reference sequence). Trimming took 3 bases from V and 3 from J, leaving 15 bases between them. Here the CDR3 DNA reads TGTGCCAGCAGCTTCTCAAGCGTTGGCGGTGGAAACACCATATATTTT. Protein product: CASSFSSVGGGNTIYF.

A word on this clone: The identical CDR3 is also encoded by other nucleotide sequences in the sample. The chain carries TRBV6-1 and TRBJ2-3, with TRBD2 identical over 9 bases. Trimming cost V 5 bases and J 1 base; bases outside gene matches: 1. In germline, CDR1 is MNHNS, CDR2 SASEGT. The CDR3 loop spans 14 amino acids. The CDR3 spells CASSIAGGTDTQYF. CDR3 DNA sequence: TGTGCCAGCAGTATAGCGGGGGGCACAGATACGCAGTATTTT.

The chain joins TRBV10-3 to TRBJ2-7; TRBD1 matches at 8 bases. J lost 4 bases, V lost 3 bases, and 2 bases had no gene match. CDR1 is ENHRY and CDR2 is SYGVKD in the germline V gene. This CDR3 region has 13 residues. CDR3 sequence reads: CAISDTGGYEQYF. The CDR3 coding sequence is TGTGCCATCAGTGATACAGGGGGTTACGAGCAGTACTTC.

The chain combines TRBV11-1 with TRBJ1-3, with 7 bases that match TRBD1. This CDR3 has 15 amino acids. Germline V gene sequence: CDR1 SGHAT, CDR2 FQDESV (reference sequence). V shed 1 base, J shed 1 base, and the junction held 1 base outside the gene matches. The CDR3 loop reads CASSLEGASGNTIYF. The CDR3, as DNA: TGTGCCAGCAGCTTAGAGGGGGCGTCTGGAAACACCATATATTTT.

The chain joins TRBV4-1 to TRBJ2-3; 8 bases are shared with TRBD2. Per the germline V gene, CDR1 is MGHRA and CDR2 is YSYEKL. The V segment lost 1 base and the J segment 0 bases; nucleotides outside the gene matches: 18. This CDR3 has 21 residues. This CDR3 is CASSQGFTGGRVGISTDTQYF. Written as DNA, the CDR3 is TGCGCCAGCAGCCAAGGCTTTACGGGAGGGAGAGTCGGAATAAGCACAGATACGCAGTATTTT.

The rearrangement joins TRBV4-3 to TRBJ1-2, with D possibly being TRBD1 (5 bases). Germline CDR1 LGHNA, CDR2 YSLEER. The CDR3 extends over 15 amino acids. Trimming shortened V by 3 bases and J by 6 bases, and 17 bases separated the two germline ends. In DNA form, the CDR3 reads TGCGCCAGCAGCCAGGAACTGCAGGGACCTCATGGCTACACCTTC. Encoded protein: CASSQELQGPHGYTF.

The chain combines TRBV6-1 with TRBJ1-1, with a possible D match to TRBD1 (6 bases). Per the germline V gene, CDR1 is MNHNS and CDR2 is SASEGT. V lost 6 bases, J lost 3 bases, and 14 bases lay in between. The CDR3 spans 14 residues. DNA of the CDR3: TGTGCCAGCAGCGTACAGGGAGTGGACACTGAAGCTTTCTTT. Amino acid sequence: CASSVQGVDTEAFF.

Here the CDR3 DNA reads TGTGCCAGCAGCCAAACAGGGGGCTCTGGGGCCAACGTCCTGACTTTC. This sequence encodes CASSQTGGSGANVLTF. V usage is TRBV14 and J usage is TRBJ2-6; 8 bases agree with TRBD1. The ends lost 2 bases at V and 0 bases at J; junction bases unmatched: 0. Germline CDR1 SGHDN, CDR2 FVKESK. The CDR3 loop spans 16 amino acids.

The gene calls are TRBV5-1 and TRBJ1-3; D remains ambiguous. There are 15 residues in the CDR3. Per germline, CDR1 SGHRS and CDR2 YFSETQ. The V end was cut by 0 bases, the J end by 0 bases, with 7 bases between. As DNA, the CDR3 is TGCGCCAGCAGCTTGGAGGCTTTCTCTGGAAACACCATATATTTT. Its translation: CASSLEAFSGNTIYF.

V is TRBV5-6 and J is TRBJ1-2, with unresolved D. V gave up 0 bases and J gave up 6 bases, with 15 bases separating them. Looked up from germline, CDR1 is SGHDT and CDR2 is YYEEEE. CDR3 length: 15 amino acids. This chain's CDR3 is CASSLGRGIRNGYTF. The CDR3, as DNA: TGTGCCAGCAGCTTGGGCCGGGGTATCCGTAATGGCTACACCTTC.

V is TRBV29-1 and J is TRBJ2-2; D is uncertain. This CDR3 is built from 12 residues. Germline V gene sequence: CDR1 SQVTM, CDR2 ANQGSEA. The ends were cut back, 4 bases at V and 1 base at J, with 4 bases in the middle. CDR3: CSVALNTGELFF. CDR3 coding DNA: TGCAGCGTTGCACTGAACACCGGGGAGCTGTTTTTT.

The J gene is TRBJ2-7, the V gene TRBV5-1, with 9 bases fitting TRBD2. The J segment lost 4 bases and the V segment lost 4 bases, leaving 9 bases of the junction unmatched. CDR3 size: 15 residues. Germline values: CDR1 SGHRS, CDR2 YFSETQ. This chain's CDR3 is CASSLSSGSRYEQYF. The CDR3 DNA is TGCGCCAGCAGCCTGAGTAGCGGGAGTCGGTACGAGCAGTACTTC.

V usage is TRBV19 and J usage is TRBJ2-4; D gene ambiguous. There are 13 residues in the CDR3. Trimming stripped 10 bases from V and 0 bases from J, with 10 bases between. Germline V gene data show CDR1 as LNHDA and CDR2 as SQIVND (reference sequence). This CDR3 reads CATGELAKNIQYF. CDR3 DNA: TGTGCCACTGGGGAACTAGCCAAAAACATTCAGTACTTC.

Only a few counts were recorded for this clone. The chain joins TRBV29-1 to TRBJ1-1; no firm D call. The CDR3 consists of 10 residues. Deletions cut 6 bases from V and 8 bases from J, with 10 bases between. From germline, CDR1 is SQVTM and CDR2 ANQGSEA. This CDR3 reads CSVHEGEAFF. The CDR3 bases are TGCAGCGTCCACGAAGGGGAAGCTTTCTTT.

The chain combines TRBV2 with TRBJ1-4, with TRBD1 identical over 9 bases. CDR1 is SNHLY and CDR2 is FYNNEI in the germline V gene. Trimming at V came to 4 bases and at J to 7 bases, leaving 4 bases not matched to a gene. This CDR3 has 14 amino acids. DNA for the CDR3: TGTGCCAGCAGTGGGGACAGGGAGGGTGAAAAACTGTTTTTT. As protein: CASSGDREGEKLFF.

Only a few counts were recorded for this clone. One end of the junction fails to match germline, which may point to a read error. This rearrangement joins TRBV7-9 to TRBJ2-7, with TRBD2 matching over 10 bases. This CDR3 spans 14 amino acids. Germline V gives CDR1 SEHNR, CDR2 FQNEAQ (reference sequence). CDR3 in amino acids: CASRLAGGNYEQYF. The CDR3 bases are TGTGCCAGCAGATTAGCGGGAGGAAATTACGAGCAGTACTTC. Using reference TRBV7-9 and TRBJ2-7 for the parts outside the CDR3, the full variable domain is DTGVSQNPRHKITKRGQNVTFRCDPISEHNRLYWYRQTLGQGPEFLTYFQNEAQLEKSRLLSDRFSAERPKGSFSTLEIQRTEQGDSAMYLCASRLAGGNYEQYFGPGTRLTVT.

The chain couples TRBV7-2 to TRBJ2-5; 12 bases are shared with TRBD2. V gave up 7 bases and J gave up 6 bases; unmatched junction bases: 18. The CDR3 spans 18 residues. Germline CDR1 SGHTA, CDR2 FQGNSA. The CDR3 sequence: CASTLRASGRAGEKTQYF. CDR3 DNA sequence: TGTGCCAGCACCCTAAGGGCTAGCGGGAGGGCCGGTGAAAAGACCCAGTACTTC.

The V call is TRBV19, the J call TRBJ2-7; TRBD1 matches 8 bases. V trimming: 5 bases; J trimming: 9 bases; junction bases outside the gene matches: 15. Germline V lookup: CDR1 LNHDA, CDR2 SQIVND (reference sequence). The CDR3 has 15 amino acids. The CDR3 loop is CASSLGARGLGGQYF. The DNA for the CDR3 is TGTGCCAGTAGTCTCGGGGCCAGGGGGCTTGGAGGGCAGTACTTC.

The rearrangement links TRBV7-6 to TRBJ1-1; D remains ambiguous. CDR1 and CDR2 from the germline V gene are SGHVS and FNYEAQ. The V end lost 5 bases, the J end lost 6 bases, and 22 bases lay between the germline ends. The CDR3 is 16 residues long. The CDR3 spells CASSPEPGPGIAEAFF. The CDR3 nucleotides read TGTGCCAGCAGCCCCGAACCGGGCCCCGGGATAGCTGAAGCTTTCTTT.

This chain uses TRBV28 with TRBJ1-2, with D uncertain. The germline gives CDR1 MDHEN, CDR2 SYDVKM. Between the trimmed V and J ends, which lost 5 bases and 10 bases, there was a span of 14 bases. The CDR3 runs to 12 residues. CDR3 loop: CASSPGHLYYTF. The CDR3 DNA sequence: TGTGCCAGCAGTCCTGGCCATTTATACTACACCTTC.